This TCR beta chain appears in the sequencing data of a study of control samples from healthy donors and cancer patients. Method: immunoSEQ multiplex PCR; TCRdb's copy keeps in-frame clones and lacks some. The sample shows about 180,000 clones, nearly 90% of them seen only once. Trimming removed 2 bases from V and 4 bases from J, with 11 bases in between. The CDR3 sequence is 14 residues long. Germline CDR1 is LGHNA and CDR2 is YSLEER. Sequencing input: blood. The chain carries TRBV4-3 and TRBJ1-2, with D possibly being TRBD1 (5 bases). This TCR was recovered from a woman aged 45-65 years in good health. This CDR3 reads CASSQPLRGYGYTF. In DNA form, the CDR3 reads TGCGCCAGCAGCCAACCCCTGAGGGGCTATGGCTACACCTTC.